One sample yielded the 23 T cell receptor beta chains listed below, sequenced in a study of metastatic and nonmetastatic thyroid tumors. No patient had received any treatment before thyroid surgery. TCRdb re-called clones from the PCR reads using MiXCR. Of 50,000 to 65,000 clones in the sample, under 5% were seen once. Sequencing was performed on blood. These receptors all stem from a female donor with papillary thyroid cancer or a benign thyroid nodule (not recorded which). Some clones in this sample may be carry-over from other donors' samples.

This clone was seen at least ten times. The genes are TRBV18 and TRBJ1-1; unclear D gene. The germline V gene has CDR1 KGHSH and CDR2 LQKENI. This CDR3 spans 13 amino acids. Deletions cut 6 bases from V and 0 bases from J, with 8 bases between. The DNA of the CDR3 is TGTGCCAGCTCGTTGGGGATGAACACTGAAGCTTTCTTT. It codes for CASSLGMNTEAFF.

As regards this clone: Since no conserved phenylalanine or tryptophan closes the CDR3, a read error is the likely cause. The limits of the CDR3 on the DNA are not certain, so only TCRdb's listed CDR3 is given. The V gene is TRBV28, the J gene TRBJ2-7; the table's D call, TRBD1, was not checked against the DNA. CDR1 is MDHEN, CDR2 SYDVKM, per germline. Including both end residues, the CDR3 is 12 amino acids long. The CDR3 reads CASRSRGQGNYI.

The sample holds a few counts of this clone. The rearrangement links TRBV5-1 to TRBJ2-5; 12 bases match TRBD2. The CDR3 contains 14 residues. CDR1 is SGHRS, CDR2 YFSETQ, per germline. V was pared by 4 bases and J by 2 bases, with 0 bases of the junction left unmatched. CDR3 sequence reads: CASSLAGGQETQYF. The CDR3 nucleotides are TGCGCCAGCAGCCTAGCGGGGGGGCAAGAGACCCAGTACTTC.

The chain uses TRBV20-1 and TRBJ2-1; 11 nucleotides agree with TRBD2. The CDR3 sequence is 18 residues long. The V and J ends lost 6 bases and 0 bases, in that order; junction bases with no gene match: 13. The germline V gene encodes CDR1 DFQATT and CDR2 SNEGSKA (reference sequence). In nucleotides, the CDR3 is TGCAGTGCGAATCCGGGACTAGCGGTCCTGAGCTCCTACAATGAGCAGTTCTTC. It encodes CSANPGLAVLSSYNEQFF.

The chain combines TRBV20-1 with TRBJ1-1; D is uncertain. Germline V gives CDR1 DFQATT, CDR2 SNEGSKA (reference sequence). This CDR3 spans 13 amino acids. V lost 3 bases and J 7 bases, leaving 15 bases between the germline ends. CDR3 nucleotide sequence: TGCAGTGCTAGGAGTCTGGCTAGCAATGAAGCTTTCTTT. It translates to CSARSLASNEAFF.

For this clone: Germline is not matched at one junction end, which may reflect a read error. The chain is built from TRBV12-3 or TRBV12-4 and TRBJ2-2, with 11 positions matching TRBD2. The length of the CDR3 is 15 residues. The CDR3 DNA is TGTGCCAGCAGCCGACTAGCGGGAAACACCGGTGAGCTGCTTTTT. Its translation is CASSRLAGNTGELLF.

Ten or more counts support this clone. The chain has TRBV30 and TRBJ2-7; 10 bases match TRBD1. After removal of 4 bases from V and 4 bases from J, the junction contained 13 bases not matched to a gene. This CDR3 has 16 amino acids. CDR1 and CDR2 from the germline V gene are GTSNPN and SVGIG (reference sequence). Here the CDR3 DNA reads TGTGCCTGGAACAGTGGCCCAGGGGGACAGGGGTACGAGCAGTACTTC. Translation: CAWNSGPGGQGYEQYF.

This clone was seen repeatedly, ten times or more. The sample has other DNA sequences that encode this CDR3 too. DNA for the CDR3: TGTGCCAGTAGCTCCCGGGCCTCAGCCCAAGCTTTCTTT. Its translation is CASSSRASAQAFF. V and J are TRBV28 and TRBJ1-1; D remains ambiguous. CDR3 length equals 13 residues. The V end lost 9 bases, the J end lost 9 bases, and 20 bases lay between the germline ends. Germline CDR1 is MDHEN and CDR2 is SYDVKM.

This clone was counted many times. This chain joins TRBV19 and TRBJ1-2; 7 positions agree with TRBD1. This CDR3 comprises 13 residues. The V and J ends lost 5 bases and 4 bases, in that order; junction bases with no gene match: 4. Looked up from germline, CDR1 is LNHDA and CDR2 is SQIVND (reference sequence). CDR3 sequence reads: CASSYRGSYGYTF. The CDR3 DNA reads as TGTGCCAGTAGTTACAGGGGTAGCTATGGCTACACCTTC.

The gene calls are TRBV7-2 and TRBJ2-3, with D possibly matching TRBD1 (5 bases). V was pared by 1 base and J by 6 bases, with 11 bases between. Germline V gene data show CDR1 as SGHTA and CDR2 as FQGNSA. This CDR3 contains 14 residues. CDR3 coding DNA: TGTGCCAGCAGCTTAGACCAGGGTAGCGATACGCAGTATTTT. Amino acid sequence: CASSLDQGSDTQYF.

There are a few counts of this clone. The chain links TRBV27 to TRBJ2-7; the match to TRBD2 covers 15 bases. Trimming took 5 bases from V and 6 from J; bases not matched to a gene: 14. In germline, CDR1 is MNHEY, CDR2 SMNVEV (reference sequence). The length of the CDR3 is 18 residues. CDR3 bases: TGTGCCAGCAGTCAACTTAGGACTAGCGGGAGGGCCTTGGCCGAGCAGTACTTC. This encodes CASSQLRTSGRALAEQYF.

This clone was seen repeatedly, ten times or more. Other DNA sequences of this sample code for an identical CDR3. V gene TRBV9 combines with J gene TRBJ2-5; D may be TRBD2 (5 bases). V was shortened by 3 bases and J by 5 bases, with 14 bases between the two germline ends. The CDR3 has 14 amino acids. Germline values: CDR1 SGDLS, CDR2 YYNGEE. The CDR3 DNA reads TGTGCCAGCAGCGCCGGAGCCACGGGGGAGACCCAGTACTTC. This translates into CASSAGATGETQYF.

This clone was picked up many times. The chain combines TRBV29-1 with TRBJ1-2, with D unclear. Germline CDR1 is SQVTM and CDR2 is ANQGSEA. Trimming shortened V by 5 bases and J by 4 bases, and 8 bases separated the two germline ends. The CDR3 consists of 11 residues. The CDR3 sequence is CSVRRTYGYTF. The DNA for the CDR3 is TGCAGCGTTAGGAGGACCTATGGCTACACCTTC.

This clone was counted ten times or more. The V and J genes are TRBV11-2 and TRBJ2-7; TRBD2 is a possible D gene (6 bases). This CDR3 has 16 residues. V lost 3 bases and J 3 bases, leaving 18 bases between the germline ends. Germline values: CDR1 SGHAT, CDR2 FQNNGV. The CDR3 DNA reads TGTGCCAGCAGCTTCGCCCTCACGACTAGAGTCTACGAGCAGTACTTC. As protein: CASSFALTTRVYEQYF.

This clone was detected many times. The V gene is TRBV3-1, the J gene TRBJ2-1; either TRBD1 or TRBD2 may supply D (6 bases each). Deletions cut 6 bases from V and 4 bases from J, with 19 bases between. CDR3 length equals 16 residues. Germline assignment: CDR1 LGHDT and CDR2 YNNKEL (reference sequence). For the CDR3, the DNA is TGTGCCAGCAGGGAGGGGGGCCCAGGGGAATACAATGAGCAGTTCTTC. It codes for CASREGGPGEYNEQFF.

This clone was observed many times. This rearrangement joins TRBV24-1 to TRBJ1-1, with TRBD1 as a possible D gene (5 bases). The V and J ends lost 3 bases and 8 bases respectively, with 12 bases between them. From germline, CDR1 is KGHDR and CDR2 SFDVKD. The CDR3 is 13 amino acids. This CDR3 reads CATSDPGAGEAFF. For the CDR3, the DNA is TGTGCCACCAGTGATCCCGGGGCGGGGGAAGCTTTCTTT.

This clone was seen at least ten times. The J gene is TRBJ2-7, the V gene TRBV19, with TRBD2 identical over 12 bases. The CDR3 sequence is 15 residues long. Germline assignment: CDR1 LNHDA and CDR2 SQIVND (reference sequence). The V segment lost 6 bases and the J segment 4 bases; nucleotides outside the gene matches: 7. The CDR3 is CASSEPGLAGYEQYF. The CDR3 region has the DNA TGTGCCAGTAGCGAACCGGGACTAGCGGGTTACGAGCAGTACTTC.

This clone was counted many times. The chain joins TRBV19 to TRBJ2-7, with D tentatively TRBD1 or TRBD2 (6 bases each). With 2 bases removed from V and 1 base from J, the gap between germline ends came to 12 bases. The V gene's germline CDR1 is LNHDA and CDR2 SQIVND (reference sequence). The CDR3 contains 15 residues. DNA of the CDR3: TGTGCCAGTAGTATAAAGGGGGGCGAGTCCTACGAGCAGTACTTC. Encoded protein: CASSIKGGESYEQYF.

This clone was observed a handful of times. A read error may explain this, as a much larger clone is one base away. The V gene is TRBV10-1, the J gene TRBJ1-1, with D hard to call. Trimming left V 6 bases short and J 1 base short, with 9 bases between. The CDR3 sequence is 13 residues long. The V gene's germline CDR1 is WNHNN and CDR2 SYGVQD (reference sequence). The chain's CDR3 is CASSQGRNTEAFF. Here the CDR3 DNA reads TGCGCCAGCAGCCAAGGACGGAACACTGAAGCTTTCTTT.

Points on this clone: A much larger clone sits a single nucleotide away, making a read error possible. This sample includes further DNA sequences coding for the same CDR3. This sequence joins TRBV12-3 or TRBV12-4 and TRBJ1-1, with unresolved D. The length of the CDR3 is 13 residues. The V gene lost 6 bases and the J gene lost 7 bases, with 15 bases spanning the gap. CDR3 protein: CASRATSGGEAFF. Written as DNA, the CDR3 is TGTGCCAGCAGGGCAACATCGGGTGGTGAAGCTTTCTTT.

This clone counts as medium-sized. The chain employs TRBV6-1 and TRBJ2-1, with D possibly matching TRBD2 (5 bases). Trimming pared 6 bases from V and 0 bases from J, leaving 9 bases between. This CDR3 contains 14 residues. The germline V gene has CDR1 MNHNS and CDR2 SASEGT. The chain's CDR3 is CASRGLLSYNEQFF. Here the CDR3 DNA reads TGTGCCAGCAGAGGACTTCTCTCCTACAATGAGCAGTTCTTC.

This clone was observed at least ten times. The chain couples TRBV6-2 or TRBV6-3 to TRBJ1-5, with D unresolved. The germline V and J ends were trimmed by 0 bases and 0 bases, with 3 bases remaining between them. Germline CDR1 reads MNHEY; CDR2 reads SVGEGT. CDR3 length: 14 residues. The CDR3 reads CASSYSGSNQPQHF. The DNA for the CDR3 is TGTGCCAGCAGTTACTCGGGTAGCAATCAGCCCCAGCATTTT.

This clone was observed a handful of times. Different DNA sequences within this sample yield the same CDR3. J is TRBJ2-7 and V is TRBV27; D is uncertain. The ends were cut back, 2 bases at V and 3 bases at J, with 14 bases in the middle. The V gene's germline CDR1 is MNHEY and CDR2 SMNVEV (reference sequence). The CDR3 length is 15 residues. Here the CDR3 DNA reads TGTGCCAGCAGTTTAATCCGTACAGCTGTCTACGAGCAGTACTTC. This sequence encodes CASSLIRTAVYEQYF.